The sequence of this T cell receptor (beta chain) was determined in a study of CD8+ T cells in alopecia areata. Sampling of alopecia areata patients yielded lesional scalp punch biopsies as well as peripheral blood. Extraction and reverse transcription of RNA yielded cDNA as the sequencing template. Generated by immunoSEQ multiplex PCR, the TCRdb table keeps only in-frame clones and is missing some. The data show around 250,000 clones, roughly 69% seen once. There are a few counts of this clone. This CDR3 is also generated by other DNA sequences in the sample. The sequence was obtained from a human donor with alopecia areata. The sample in question was CD4+ T cells sorted from blood, obtained at week 0.

The CDR3 DNA is TGCAGCGCTGGGACAGGAGACGAGCAGTACTTC. Translated: CSAGTGDEQYF. The chain joins TRBV29-1 to TRBJ2-7; 8 bases agree with TRBD1. The ends lost 7 bases at V and 5 bases at J; junction bases unmatched: 4. Per germline, CDR1 SQVTM and CDR2 ANQGSEA. The CDR3 has 11 residues.